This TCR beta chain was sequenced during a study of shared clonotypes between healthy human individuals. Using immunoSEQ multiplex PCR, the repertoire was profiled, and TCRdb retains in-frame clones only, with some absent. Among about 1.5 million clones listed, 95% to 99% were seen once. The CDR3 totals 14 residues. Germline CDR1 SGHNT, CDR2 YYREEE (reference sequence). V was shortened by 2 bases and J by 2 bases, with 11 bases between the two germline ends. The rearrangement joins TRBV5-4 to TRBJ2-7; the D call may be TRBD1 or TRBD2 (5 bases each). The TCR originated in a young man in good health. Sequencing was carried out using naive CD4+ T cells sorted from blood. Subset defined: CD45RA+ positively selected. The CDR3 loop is CASSFRDGTYEQYF. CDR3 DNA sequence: TGTGCCAGCAGCTTCCGGGACGGTACCTACGAGCAGTACTTC.